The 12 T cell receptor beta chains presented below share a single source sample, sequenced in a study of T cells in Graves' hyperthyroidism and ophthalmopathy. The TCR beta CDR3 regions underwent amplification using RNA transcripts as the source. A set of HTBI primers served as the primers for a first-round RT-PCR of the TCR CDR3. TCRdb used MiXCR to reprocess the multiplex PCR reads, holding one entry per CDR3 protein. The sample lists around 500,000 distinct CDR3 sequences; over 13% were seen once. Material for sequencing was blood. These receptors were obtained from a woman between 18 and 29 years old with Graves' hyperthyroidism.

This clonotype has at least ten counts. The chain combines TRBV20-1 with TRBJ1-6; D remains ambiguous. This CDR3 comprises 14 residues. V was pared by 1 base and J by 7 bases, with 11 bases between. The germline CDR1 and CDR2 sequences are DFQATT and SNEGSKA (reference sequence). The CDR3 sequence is CSARVGSLNSPLHF. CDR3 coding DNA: TGCAGTGCTAGAGTCGGCAGTCTCAATTCACCCCTCCACTTT.

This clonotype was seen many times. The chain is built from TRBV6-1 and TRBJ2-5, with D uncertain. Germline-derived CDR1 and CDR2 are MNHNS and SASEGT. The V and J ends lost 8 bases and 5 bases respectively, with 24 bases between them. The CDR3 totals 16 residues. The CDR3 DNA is TGTGCCAGCGCATCATCCTCTCTGGTGGAGCAGGAGACCCAGTACTTC. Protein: CASASSSLVEQETQYF.

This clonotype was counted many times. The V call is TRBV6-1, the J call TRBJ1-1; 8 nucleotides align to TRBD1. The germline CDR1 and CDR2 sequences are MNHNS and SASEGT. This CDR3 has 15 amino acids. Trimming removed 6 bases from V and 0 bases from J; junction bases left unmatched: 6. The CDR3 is CASRGQELMNTEAFF. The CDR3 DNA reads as TGTGCCAGCAGGGGACAGGAGCTCATGAACACTGAAGCTTTCTTT.

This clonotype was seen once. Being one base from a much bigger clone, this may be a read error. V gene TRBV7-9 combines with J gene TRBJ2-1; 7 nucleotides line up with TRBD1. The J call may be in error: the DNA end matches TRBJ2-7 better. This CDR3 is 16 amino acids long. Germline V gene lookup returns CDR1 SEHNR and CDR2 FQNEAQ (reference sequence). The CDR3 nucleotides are TGTGCCAGCAGCTTAGCGGGTCTAGGGGGCCACAATGAGCAGTACTTC. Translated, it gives CASSLAGLGGHNEQYF.

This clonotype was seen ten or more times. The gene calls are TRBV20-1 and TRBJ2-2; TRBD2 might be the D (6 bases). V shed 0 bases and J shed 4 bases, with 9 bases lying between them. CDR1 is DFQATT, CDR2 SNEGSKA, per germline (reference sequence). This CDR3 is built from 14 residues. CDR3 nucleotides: TGCAGTGCTAGAGATTTCGGGGGCACCGGGGAGCTGTTTTTT. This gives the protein CSARDFGGTGELFF.

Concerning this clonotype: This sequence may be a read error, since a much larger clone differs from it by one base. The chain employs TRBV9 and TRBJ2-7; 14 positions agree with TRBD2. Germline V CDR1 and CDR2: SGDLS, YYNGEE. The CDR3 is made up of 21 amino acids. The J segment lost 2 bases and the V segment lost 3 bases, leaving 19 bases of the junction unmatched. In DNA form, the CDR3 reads TGTGCCAGCAGCGCTACTAAGGTGGGACTAGCGGGAGTCGAAGGCGCCTACGAGCAGTACGTC. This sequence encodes CASSATKVGLAGVEGAYEQYV.

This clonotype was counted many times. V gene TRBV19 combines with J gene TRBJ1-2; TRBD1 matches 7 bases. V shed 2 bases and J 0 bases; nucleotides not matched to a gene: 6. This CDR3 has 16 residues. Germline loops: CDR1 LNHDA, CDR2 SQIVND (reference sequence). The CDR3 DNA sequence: TGTGCCAGTAGTATAACAGGGGCGCCCGCTAACTATGGCTACACCTTC. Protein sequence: CASSITGAPANYGYTF.

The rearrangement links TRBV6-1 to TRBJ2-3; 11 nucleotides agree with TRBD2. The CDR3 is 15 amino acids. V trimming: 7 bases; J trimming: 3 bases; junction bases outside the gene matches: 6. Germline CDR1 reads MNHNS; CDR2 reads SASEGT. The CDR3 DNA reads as TGTGCCAGCACCAAACTAGCGGGAGTTACAGATACGCAGTATTTT. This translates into CASTKLAGVTDTQYF.

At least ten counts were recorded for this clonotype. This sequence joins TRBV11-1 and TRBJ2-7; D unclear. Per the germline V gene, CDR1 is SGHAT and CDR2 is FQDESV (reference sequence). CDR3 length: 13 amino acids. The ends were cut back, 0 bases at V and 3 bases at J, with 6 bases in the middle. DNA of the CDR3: TGTGCCAGCAGCTTAGCGAGCGACTACGAGCAGTACTTC. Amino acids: CASSLASDYEQYF.

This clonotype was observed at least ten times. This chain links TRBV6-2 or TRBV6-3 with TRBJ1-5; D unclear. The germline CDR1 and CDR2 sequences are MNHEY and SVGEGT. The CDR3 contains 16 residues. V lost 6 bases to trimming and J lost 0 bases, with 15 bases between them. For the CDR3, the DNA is TGTGCCAGCAGATCGCCCTTTACTATTAGCAATCAGCCCCAGCATTTT. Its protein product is CASRSPFTISNQPQHF.

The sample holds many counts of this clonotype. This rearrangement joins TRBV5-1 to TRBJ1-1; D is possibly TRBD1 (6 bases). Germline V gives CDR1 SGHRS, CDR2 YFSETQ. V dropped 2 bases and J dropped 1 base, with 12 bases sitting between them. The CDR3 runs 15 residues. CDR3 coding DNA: TGCGCCAGCAGCTTCGGAACAGGGTGGAACACTGAAGCTTTCTTT. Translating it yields CASSFGTGWNTEAFF.

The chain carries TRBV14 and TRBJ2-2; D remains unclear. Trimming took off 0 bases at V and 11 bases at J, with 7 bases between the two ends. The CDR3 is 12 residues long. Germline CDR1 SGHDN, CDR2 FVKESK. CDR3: CASSQDWVELFF. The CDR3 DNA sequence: TGTGCCAGCAGCCAAGATTGGGTAGAGCTGTTTTTT.